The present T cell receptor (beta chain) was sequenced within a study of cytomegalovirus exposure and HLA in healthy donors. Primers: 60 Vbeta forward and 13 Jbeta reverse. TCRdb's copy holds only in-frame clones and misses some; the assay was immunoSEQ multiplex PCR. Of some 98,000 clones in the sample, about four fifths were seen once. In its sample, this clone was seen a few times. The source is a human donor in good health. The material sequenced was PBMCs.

The CDR3 is CASSLDRGFELFF. The CDR3 nucleotides are TGTGCCAGCAGCTTGGACAGGGGGTTTGAGCTGTTTTTT. The V and J genes are TRBV5-5 and TRBJ1-4; 8 positions agree with TRBD1. V was clipped by 0 bases and J by 14 bases; unmatched bases: 6. CDR1 and CDR2 from the germline V gene are SGHKS and YYEKEE (reference sequence). This CDR3 comprises 13 residues.